This T cell receptor beta chain was captured in a study of T-cell reconstitution after alpha-beta-depleted transplantation in children. Findings and limits, study-wide: At day 60, the high TCRbeta diversity found in some patients originated from recipient T cells and thymic progenitors that had survived. Expanded graft clones numbering several hundred reportedly gave rise to alpha-beta T cells about two months after transplant. Fresh T-cell production supplied most of the T-cell counts and diversity seen one year after transplant.

This sample's TCRbeta library carried unique molecular identifier barcodes. One entry per CDR3 protein, called by TCRdb with MiXCR from the PCR reads. The table lists approximately 980,000 distinct CDR3 sequences, roughly 29% of them singletons, with over 25% in the top ten. Worth noting for this clonotype: Its antigen is currently unknown.

The source is a boy under two years old who had a stem cell transplant for SCID, so the T cells may come from the graft donor. The sequences come from PBMCs, mostly from graft donor cells, collected 360 days after TCRalphabeta/CD19-depleted stem cell transplant.

Here the CDR3 DNA reads TGTGCCAGCAGCTTATTTGCTCGAGAACTAGTAGAAGATACGCAGTATTTT. This translates into CASSLFARELVEDTQYF. The chain couples TRBV11-2 to TRBJ2-3, with D perhaps TRBD2 (5 bases). CDR1 and CDR2 from the germline V gene are SGHAT and FQNNGV. V was trimmed by 2 bases and J by 5 bases, leaving 20 bases between them. CDR3 size: 17 residues.